The T cell receptor (beta chain) described here comes from a study of control samples from healthy donors and cancer patients. TCRdb's copy holds only in-frame clones and misses some; the assay was immunoSEQ multiplex PCR. The sample holds some 150,000 clones, 85% to 95% seen once. The germline gives CDR1 SQVTM, CDR2 ANQGSEA. This CDR3 is built from 14 residues. V lost 4 bases and J 8 bases, leaving 18 bases between the germline ends. The clonotype comes from a woman aged 55-70 years in good health. Sequencing used blood. The genes are TRBV29-1 and TRBJ2-1; D remains ambiguous. CDR3: CSVGAPPASDEQFF. For the CDR3, the DNA is TGCAGCGTTGGAGCTCCCCCCGCGAGCGATGAGCAGTTCTTC.